This TCR beta chain is drawn from a study of monozygotic twins with inflammatory bowel disease. Study-wide results and limits: Comparison of concordant versus discordant twins revealed no difference in repertoire similarity, possibly due to limited power.

As concerns this clonotype: Its antigen is as yet unknown.

The team made cDNA by running eight separate reactions for each sample. Added by template switching were UMIs that each held a 6-nucleotide sample barcode. Using TCRalpha and TCRbeta cDNA, the researchers carried out two nested PCRs that lasted 16 and 9 cycles. TCRdb re-called the 5' RACE reads; one entry per CDR3 protein, DNA not given. Its clone listing holds 330,000 or so distinct CDR3 sequences. The material sequenced was blood. The TCR was taken from a human donor with ulcerative colitis or Crohn's disease, or a healthy co-twin of an affected twin (not recorded which).

The CDR3 region is CASSLIPSGSVLTYEQYF. The chain uses TRBV5-1 and TRBJ2-7; checking the TCRdb D call of TRBD2 is not possible without DNA. The CDR3 spans 18 residues. Germline V gene sequence: CDR1 SGHRS, CDR2 YFSETQ.